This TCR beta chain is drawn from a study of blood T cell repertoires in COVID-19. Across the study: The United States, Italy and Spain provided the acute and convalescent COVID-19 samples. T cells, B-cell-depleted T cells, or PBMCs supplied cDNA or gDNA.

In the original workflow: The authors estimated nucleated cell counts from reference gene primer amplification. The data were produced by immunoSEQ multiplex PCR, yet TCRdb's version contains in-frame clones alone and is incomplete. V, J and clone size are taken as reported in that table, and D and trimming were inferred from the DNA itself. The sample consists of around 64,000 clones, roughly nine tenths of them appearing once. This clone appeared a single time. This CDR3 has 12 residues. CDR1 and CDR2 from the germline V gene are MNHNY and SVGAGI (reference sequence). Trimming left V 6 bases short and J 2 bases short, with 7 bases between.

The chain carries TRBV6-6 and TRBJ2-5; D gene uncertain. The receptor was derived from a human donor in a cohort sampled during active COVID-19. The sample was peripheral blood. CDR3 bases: TGTGCCAGCAGCAGCGCTCAAGAGACCCAGTACTTC. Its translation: CASSSAQETQYF.